This T cell receptor beta chain emerged from a study of T cells in Graves' hyperthyroidism and ophthalmopathy (dated by TCRdb to the late 2010s). About the investigation overall: Peripheral blood was collected at initial diagnosis, before any treatment. Prospective prediction of ophthalmopathy was tested in an independent validation cohort of 18 to 20 hyperthyroidism patients and 17 patients who later progressed to ophthalmopathy. Once sampling was done, hyperthyroidism patients were given methimazole at a starting dose of 30 mg daily, whereas ophthalmopathy patients were given high-dose intravenous methylprednisolone. The roughly 99 discovery patients were divided at random into training and test sets in a 7:3 ratio. The study also compared thyroid tissue and blood T-cell repertoires from a handful of Graves' hyperthyroidism patients. According to the paper, TCR Vbeta CDR3 sequencing was carried out on 135 peripheral blood samples, which came from 40 to 45 ophthalmopathy, approximately 78 hyperthyroidism and about 17 progressor patients. A discovery cohort of around 98 patients, 43 with Graves' ophthalmopathy and 55 to 60 with stable Graves' hyperthyroidism, was used to find distinguishing TCR V-J signatures. What the work shows at the level of the full study, not this receptor alone: In cross-validation, a model built on a 13 V-J signature told ophthalmopathy apart from stable hyperthyroidism with 85% to 90% sensitivity and about 81% specificity, and in testing the same model reached 80%/75%. No statistical method was used to set the sample size in advance, and investigators knew the group allocation. In validation, the model predicted progression to ophthalmopathy with over 65% sensitivity and about 73% specificity, a median of about 6.7 months before onset. Blood samples also contained most of the expanded thyroid clonotypes (frequency above 0.001), which suggests that blood repertoires may reflect thyroid immune responses.

TCR beta CDR3 regions were amplified from RNA transcripts. For the first round of RT-PCR on the TCR CDR3, the HTBI primer set was used together with the Qiagen OneStep RT-PCR kit. A second multiplex PCR round built the libraries, followed by size selection and purification. Paired-end sequencing of the libraries was performed with 100 bp reads on an Illumina HiSeq2000. Processing in the source paper ran as follows. SOAPnuke was used to process the raw data, with reads discarded if the reads contained adapters or uncalled bases, had a mean Phred below 15, or lacked an exact constant-primer or identifier match. COPE v1.2.5 was used to merge the high-quality paired reads, and each unique nucleotide sequence was defined as a clonotype. MiTCR v1.1 was used to align clonotypes to the IMGT TRBV, TRBD and TRBJ reference segments. Analysis was restricted to V-J combinations with a frequency above 0.0001, which covered roughly 99% of repertoires. A TCS score was defined as the ratio of F50 (clonal expansion) to E x V (chaos), with BLOSUM62-based TCRdist applied between CDR3 peptides within each V-J. Welch's t-statistics and random forest reduced 500 to 650 V-J features to about 12, which were used in a naive Bayes classifier (R e1071). TCRdb's own reprocessing of the public reads used fastp at Q25 and MiXCR and kept productive beta chains. Rows merge per CDR3 protein into single entries with the most common DNA and genes. The authors' filters were not applied to this entry. The sample records 600,000 or so distinct CDR3 sequences, roughly 17% of which are singletons. 3.8% of the sample is held by the ten biggest clonotypes.

This clonotype was seen many times. Its recognized antigen is unknown. No base-level quality is on record; no much larger clone is a single base apart. Stable Graves' hyperthyroidism was defined as no progression to ophthalmopathy during 18 months of follow-up. Hyperthyroidism patients were aged 18 to 65 years and newly diagnosed, with disease duration of less than 2 months. The study excluded patients with uncontrolled infections, other autoimmune diseases, pregnancy or lactation. Diagnoses relied on clinical symptoms, serum thyroxine and TRAb, thyroid ultrasound and orbital computed tomography. PBMCs were separated from 7.5 to 10 ml of fresh peripheral blood using Ficoll-Paque density gradient centrifugation. Trizol reagent was used to extract total RNA, and RNA quality was then checked on an Agilent 2100 Bioanalyzer. The clonotype comes from a woman in her twenties or thirties with Graves' hyperthyroidism. Sequenced: blood.

The nucleotide sequence reads TGTGCCAGCAAGAACGGACCGAACACTGAAGCTTTCTTT. This codes for CASKNGPNTEAFF. The chain is encoded by TRBV2 joined to TRBJ1-1; the D gene assignment is ambiguous. From its cysteine to its phenylalanine, the CDR3 spans 13 amino acids. The retained sequence is limited to the CDR3, 39 bases, with the frame set at the first base. The junction shows trimming of 7 bases on V and 1 base on J, plus 10 bases between the germline ends. Looking up the germline V gene yields CDR1 SNHLY and CDR2 FYNNEI.